Shown below are 15 T cell receptor beta chains from a single sample sequenced in a study of blood T cell repertoires in COVID-19. Method: immunoSEQ multiplex PCR; TCRdb's copy keeps in-frame clones and lacks some. Here the sample spans approximately 120,000 clones, 60% to 85% being singletons. Specimen: peripheral blood. These receptor sequences come from a man of 80 years or more with acute or convalescent COVID-19.

This clone showed up many times. The chain is built from TRBV7-9 and TRBJ2-6; D might be TRBD2 (6 bases). This CDR3 has 18 residues. The V end lost 7 bases, the J end lost 0 bases, and 19 bases lay between the germline ends. Germline V gene data show CDR1 as SEHNR and CDR2 as FQNEAQ (reference sequence). In DNA form, the CDR3 reads TGTGCCAGCACCCTATGGGCGGGATTGAGCTCTGGGGCCAACGTCCTGACTTTC. It codes for CASTLWAGLSSGANVLTF.

This rearrangement joins TRBV7-8 to TRBJ1-6; no firm D call. The CDR3 extends over 18 amino acids. Deletions cut 0 bases from V and 4 bases from J, with 16 bases between. Germline V gene data show CDR1 as SGHVS and CDR2 as FQNEAQ. The CDR3 DNA reads TGTGCCAGCAGCTTAGCGACTCGGGTAAGTAGTTATAATTCACCCCTCCACTTT. The encoded protein is CASSLATRVSSYNSPLHF.

V gene TRBV6-5 combines with J gene TRBJ1-2; 7 positions agree with TRBD1. The trim removed 5 bases at V and 7 bases at J, leaving 7 bases unmatched. The CDR3 extends over 13 amino acids. Per the germline V gene, CDR1 is MNHEY and CDR2 is SVGAGI. The CDR3 coding sequence is TGTGCCAGCAGTCCTCAGGGGGGCAGTGGCTACACCTTC. Its translation is CASSPQGGSGYTF.

The V and J genes are TRBV5-6 and TRBJ2-1; 13 nucleotides align to TRBD2. There are 17 residues in the CDR3. CDR1 is SGHDT and CDR2 is YYEEEE in the germline V gene. The junction had 12 bases not matched to a gene; V was cut back by 2 bases and J by 10 bases. CDR3 sequence: CASSFLGLAGARREQFF. The CDR3 DNA is TGTGCCAGCAGCTTCCTAGGACTAGCGGGGGCCCGGAGGGAGCAGTTCTTC.

V gene TRBV12-5 combines with J gene TRBJ2-5; D unclear. Germline V gene data show CDR1 as LGHNT and CDR2 as FRNRAP. Trimming shortened V by 1 base and J by 4 bases, and 10 bases separated the two germline ends. This CDR3 contains 14 residues. The CDR3 sequence: CASGLGRPLETQYF. The CDR3 bases are TGTGCTAGTGGTTTGGGGAGACCGTTAGAGACCCAGTACTTC.

This clone was picked up a small number of times. The chain is built from TRBV7-9 and TRBJ1-1; no clear D. Trimming removed 2 bases from V and 6 bases from J, with 10 bases in between. The CDR3 contains 13 residues. Germline V gene data show CDR1 as SEHNR and CDR2 as FQNEAQ (reference sequence). CDR3 DNA: TGTGCCAGCAGCTTAATGAGCGGGGCTGAAGCTTTCTTT. It codes for CASSLMSGAEAFF.

The table lists this clone with many counts. The J gene is TRBJ1-1, the V gene TRBV2; TRBD1 is a possible D gene (6 bases). This CDR3 region has 13 residues. The V and J ends lost 5 bases and 5 bases respectively, with 12 bases between them. From germline, CDR1 is SNHLY and CDR2 FYNNEI. CDR3 in amino acids: CASSYREGTEAFF. The CDR3 nucleotides are TGTGCCAGCAGTTACAGGGAAGGTACTGAAGCTTTCTTT.

This chain connects TRBV7-9 to TRBJ1-6, with 7 bases matching TRBD1. This CDR3 has 17 amino acids. Germline V lookup: CDR1 SEHNR, CDR2 FQNEAQ (reference sequence). Germline trimming cut 4 bases from V and 0 bases from J; bases unmatched to any gene: 6. The CDR3 protein is CASSSARGNSYNSPLHF. DNA of the CDR3: TGTGCCAGCAGCTCTGCCAGGGGGAACTCCTATAATTCACCCCTCCACTTT.

The chain joins TRBV7-9 to TRBJ2-5; 8 bases align to TRBD2. Germline V gene lookup returns CDR1 SEHNR and CDR2 FQNEAQ (reference sequence). This CDR3 has 15 residues. J gave up 5 bases and V 5 bases, and 10 bases lay outside the gene matches. The CDR3 DNA sequence: TGTGCCAGCAGCATCACGGGGGGGCCGAGGGAGACCCAGTACTTC. As protein: CASSITGGPRETQYF.

V is TRBV5-1 and J is TRBJ1-6; D remains unclear. The CDR3 runs to 14 residues. V was cut by 0 bases and J by 5 bases, with 6 bases left in between. CDR1 SGHRS and CDR2 YFSETQ come from the germline V gene. The DNA of the CDR3 is TGCGCCAGCAGCTTGGGCCAGGATAATTCACCCCTCCACTTT. Encoded protein: CASSLGQDNSPLHF.

The chain combines TRBV11-2 with TRBJ1-1; D gene uncertain. There are 16 residues in the CDR3. Germline V gene lookup returns CDR1 SGHAT and CDR2 FQNNGV. V lost 0 bases and J lost 1, with 12 bases in between. The CDR3 DNA reads as TGTGCCAGCAGCTTAGAATTCGGGAGTAGGAACACTGAAGCTTTCTTT. This translates into CASSLEFGSRNTEAFF.

CDR3 DNA: TGTGCCAGCAGCCAAGATCCTTTACAGGGATACGAGCAGTACTTC. Its translation is CASSQDPLQGYEQYF. This rearrangement joins TRBV4-2 to TRBJ2-7, with D possibly being TRBD1 (6 bases). V dropped 0 bases and J dropped 4 bases, with 13 bases sitting between them. The germline V gene has CDR1 LGHNA and CDR2 YNFKEQ. This CDR3 has 15 amino acids.

The V call is TRBV6-5, the J call TRBJ1-5; D is uncertain. This CDR3 has 14 residues. Germline CDR1 reads MNHEY; CDR2 reads SVGAGI. The ends were cut back, 7 bases at V and 7 bases at J, with 17 bases in the middle. The DNA for the CDR3 is TGTGCCAGCACCCCAGGAGAGGGCCGACAGCCCCAGCATTTT. Its protein product is CASTPGEGRQPQHF.

The J gene is TRBJ1-5, the V gene TRBV19; D unclear. V lost 3 bases to trimming and J lost 0 bases, with 15 bases between them. CDR3 length: 17 residues. Per germline, CDR1 LNHDA and CDR2 SQIVND (reference sequence). CDR3 sequence (DNA): TGTGCCAGTAGTATCAGGCAGTCCCTTTATAGCAATCAGCCCCAGCATTTT. This sequence encodes CASSIRQSLYSNQPQHF. The full variable domain, rest sourced from reference TRBV19 and TRBJ1-5, is DGGITQSPKYLFRKEGQNVTLSCEQNLNHDAMYWYRQDPGQGLRLIYYSQIVNDFQKGDIAEGYSVSREKKESFPLTVTSAQKNPTAFYLCASSIRQSLYSNQPQHFGDGTRLSIL.

The rearrangement links TRBV7-2 to TRBJ1-4; D remains ambiguous. The CDR3 totals 15 residues. Germline V lookup: CDR1 SGHTA, CDR2 FQGNSA. Trimming left V 3 bases short and J 8 bases short, with 16 bases between. CDR3 sequence: CASSFFSGREEKLFF. CDR3 nucleotides: TGTGCCAGCAGCTTTTTTTCGGGTAGAGAGGAAAAACTGTTTTTT. Together with reference TRBV7-2 and TRBJ1-4, the CDR3 gives the full variable domain: GAGVSQSPSNKVTEKGKDVELRCDPISGHTALYWYRQSLGQGLEFLIYFQGNSAPDKSGLPSDRFSAERTGGSVSTLTIQRTQQEDSAVYLCASSFFSGREEKLFFGSGTQLSVL.